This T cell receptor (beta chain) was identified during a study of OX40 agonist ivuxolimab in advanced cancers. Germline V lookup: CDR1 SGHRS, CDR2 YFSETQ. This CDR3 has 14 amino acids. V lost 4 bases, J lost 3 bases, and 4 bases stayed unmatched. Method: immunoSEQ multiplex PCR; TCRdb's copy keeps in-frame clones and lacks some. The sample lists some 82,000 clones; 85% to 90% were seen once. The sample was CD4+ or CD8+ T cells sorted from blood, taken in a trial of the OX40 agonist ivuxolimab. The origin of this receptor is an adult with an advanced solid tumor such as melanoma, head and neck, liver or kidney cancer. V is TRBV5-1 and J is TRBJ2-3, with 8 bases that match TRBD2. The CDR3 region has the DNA TGCGCCAGCAGCCCTGGACTAGCTACAGATACGCAGTATTTT. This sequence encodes CASSPGLATDTQYF. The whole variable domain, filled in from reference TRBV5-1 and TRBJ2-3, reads KAGVTQTPRYLIKTRGQQVTLSCSPISGHRSVSWYQQTPGQGLQFLFEYFSETQRNKGNFPGRFSGRQFSNSRSEMNVSTLELGDSALYLCASSPGLATDTQYFGPGTRLTVL.